The present TCR beta chain was sequenced within a study of beta chain bispecific antibodies for T cell cancers. Overall study: Healthy donor T cells cocultured with leukemia lines and bispecific antibodies. HPB-ALL carried surface TRBV5-5, while Jurkat carried TRBV12-3.

T cells were expanded from blood mononuclear cells for about three days with anti-CD3 OKT3 or CD3/CD28 beads. V lost 1 base, J lost 4 bases, and 8 bases stayed unmatched. CDR1 is SGHRS and CDR2 is YFSETQ in the germline V gene. The CDR3 extends over 16 amino acids. Unique molecular identifier barcodes measured each clonotype's abundance. TCRdb processed the 5' RACE reads anew with MiXCR; each CDR3 protein has one entry. The sample comprises over 20,000 distinct CDR3 sequences, approximately 2.6% of which are singletons, and about 30% rests with the top ten. Study findings and constraints: Normal T cells contributed less of the targeted TRBV signal than the leukemia cells did.

This clonotype showed up many times. Its target is unknown. The chain couples TRBV5-1 to TRBJ1-1, with 9 nucleotides matching TRBD1. The receptor's source is a human donor in good health. Some clones in this sample may be carry-over from other donors' samples. The sample consisted of healthy donor T cells cultured with leukemia cells. This CDR3 reads CASSLTGGLWITEAFF. As DNA, the CDR3 is TGCGCCAGCAGCTTGACAGGGGGCTTATGGATCACTGAAGCTTTCTTT.